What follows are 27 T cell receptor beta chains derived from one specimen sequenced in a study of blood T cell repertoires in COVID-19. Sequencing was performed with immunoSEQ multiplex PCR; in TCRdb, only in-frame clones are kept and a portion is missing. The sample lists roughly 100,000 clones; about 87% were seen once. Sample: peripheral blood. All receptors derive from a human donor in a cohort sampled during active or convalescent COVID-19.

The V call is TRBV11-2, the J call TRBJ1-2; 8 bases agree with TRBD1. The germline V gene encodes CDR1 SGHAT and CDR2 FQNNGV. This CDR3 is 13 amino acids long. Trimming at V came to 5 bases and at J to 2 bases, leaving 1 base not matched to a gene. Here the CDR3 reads CASSRTGNYGYTF. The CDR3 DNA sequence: TGTGCCAGCAGCCGGACAGGGAACTATGGCTACACCTTC.

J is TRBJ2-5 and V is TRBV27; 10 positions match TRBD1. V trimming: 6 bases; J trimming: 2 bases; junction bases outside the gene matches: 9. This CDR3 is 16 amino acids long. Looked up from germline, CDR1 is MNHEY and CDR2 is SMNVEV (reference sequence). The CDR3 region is CASSLGQGEQQETQYF. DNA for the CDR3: TGTGCCAGCAGCCTAGGACAGGGGGAACAACAAGAGACCCAGTACTTC.

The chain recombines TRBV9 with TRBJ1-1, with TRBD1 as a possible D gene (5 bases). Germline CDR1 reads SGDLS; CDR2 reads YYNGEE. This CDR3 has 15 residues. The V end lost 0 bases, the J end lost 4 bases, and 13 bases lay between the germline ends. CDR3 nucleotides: TGTGCCAGCAGCGTAGATCCGGGGGAGGTCACTGAAGCTTTCTTT. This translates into CASSVDPGEVTEAFF.

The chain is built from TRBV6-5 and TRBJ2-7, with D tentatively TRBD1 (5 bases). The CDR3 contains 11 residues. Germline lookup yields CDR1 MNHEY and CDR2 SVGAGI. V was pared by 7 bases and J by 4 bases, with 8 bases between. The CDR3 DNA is TGTGCCAGCACTGGGGCATACGAGCAGTACTTC. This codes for CASTGAYEQYF.

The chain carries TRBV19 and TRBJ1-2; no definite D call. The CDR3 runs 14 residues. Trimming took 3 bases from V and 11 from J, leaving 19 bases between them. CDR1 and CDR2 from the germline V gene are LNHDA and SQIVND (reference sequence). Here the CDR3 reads CASSIVGDIRLYTF. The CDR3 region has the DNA TGTGCCAGTAGTATCGTGGGAGACATCCGCCTGTACACCTTC.

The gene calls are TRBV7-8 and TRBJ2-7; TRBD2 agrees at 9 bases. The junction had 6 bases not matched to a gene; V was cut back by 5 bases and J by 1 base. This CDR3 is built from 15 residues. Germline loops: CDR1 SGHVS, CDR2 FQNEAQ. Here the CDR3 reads CASSLGLAGSYEQYF. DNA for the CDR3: TGTGCCAGCAGCCTGGGGCTAGCGGGATCCTACGAGCAGTACTTC.

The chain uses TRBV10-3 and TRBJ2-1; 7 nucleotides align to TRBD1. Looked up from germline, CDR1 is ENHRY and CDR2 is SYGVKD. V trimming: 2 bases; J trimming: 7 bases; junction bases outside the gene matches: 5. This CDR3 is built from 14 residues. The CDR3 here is CAISETARGNEQFF. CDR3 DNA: TGTGCCATCAGTGAGACGGCCAGGGGGAATGAGCAGTTCTTC.

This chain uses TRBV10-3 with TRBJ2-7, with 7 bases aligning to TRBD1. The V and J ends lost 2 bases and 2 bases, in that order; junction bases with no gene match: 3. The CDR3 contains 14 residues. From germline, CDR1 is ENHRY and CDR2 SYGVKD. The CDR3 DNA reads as TGTGCCATCAGTGAGCCGGGACAGACCTACGAGCAGTACTTC. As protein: CAISEPGQTYEQYF.

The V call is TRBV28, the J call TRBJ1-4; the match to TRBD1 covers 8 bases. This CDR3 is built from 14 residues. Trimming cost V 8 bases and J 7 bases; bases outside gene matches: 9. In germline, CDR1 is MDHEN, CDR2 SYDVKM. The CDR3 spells CASLNRGDGEKLFF. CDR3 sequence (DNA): TGTGCCAGCTTGAACAGGGGGGATGGTGAAAAACTGTTTTTT. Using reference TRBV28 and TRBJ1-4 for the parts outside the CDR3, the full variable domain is DVKVTQSSRYLVKRTGEKVFLECVQDMDHENMFWYRQDPGLGLRLIYFSYDVKMKEKGDIPEGYSVSREKKERFSLILESASTNQTSMYLCASLNRGDGEKLFFGSGTQLSVL.

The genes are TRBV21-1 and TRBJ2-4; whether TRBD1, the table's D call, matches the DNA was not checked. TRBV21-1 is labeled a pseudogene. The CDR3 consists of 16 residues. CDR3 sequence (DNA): TGTGCCAGCAGCTTTTACCTCACAGGGTACAAAAACATTCAGTACTTC. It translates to CASSFYLTGYKNIQYF.

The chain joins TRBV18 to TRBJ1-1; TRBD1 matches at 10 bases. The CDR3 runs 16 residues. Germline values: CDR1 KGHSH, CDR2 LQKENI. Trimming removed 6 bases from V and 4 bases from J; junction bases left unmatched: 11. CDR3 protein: CASSPGDRGSGTEAFF. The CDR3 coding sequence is TGTGCCAGCTCCCCCGGGGACAGGGGTAGTGGCACTGAAGCTTTCTTT.

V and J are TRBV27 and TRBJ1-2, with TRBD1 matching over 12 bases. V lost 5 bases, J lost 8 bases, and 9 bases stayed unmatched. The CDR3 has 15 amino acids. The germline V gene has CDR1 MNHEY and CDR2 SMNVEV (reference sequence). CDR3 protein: CASSKGGTGGSGYTF. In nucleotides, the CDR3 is TGTGCCAGCAGTAAAGGTGGGACAGGGGGCAGCGGCTACACCTTC.

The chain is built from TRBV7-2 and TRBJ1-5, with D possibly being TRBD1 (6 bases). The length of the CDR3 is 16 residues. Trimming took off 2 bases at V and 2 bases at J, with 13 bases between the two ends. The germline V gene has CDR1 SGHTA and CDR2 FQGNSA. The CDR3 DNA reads TGTGCCAGCAGCTTACCAACAGGGTTTGGCAATCAGCCCCAGCATTTT. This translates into CASSLPTGFGNQPQHF. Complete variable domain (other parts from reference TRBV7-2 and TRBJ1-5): GAGVSQSPSNKVTEKGKDVELRCDPISGHTALYWYRQSLGQGLEFLIYFQGNSAPDKSGLPSDRFSAERTGGSVSTLTIQRTQQEDSAVYLCASSLPTGFGNQPQHFGDGTRLSIL.

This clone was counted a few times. The chain's CDR3 is CASSPETGNYGYTF. CDR3 nucleotides: TGTGCCAGCAGCCCAGAGACAGGGAACTATGGCTACACCTTC. V gene TRBV28 combines with J gene TRBJ1-2, with 7 positions matching TRBD1. The CDR3 length is 14 residues. Germline loops: CDR1 MDHEN, CDR2 SYDVKM. With 6 bases clipped from V and 2 bases from J, the junction kept 6 bases outside the gene matches.

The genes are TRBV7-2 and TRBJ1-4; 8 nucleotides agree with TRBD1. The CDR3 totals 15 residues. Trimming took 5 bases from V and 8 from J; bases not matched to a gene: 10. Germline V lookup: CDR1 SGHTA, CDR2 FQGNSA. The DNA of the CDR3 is TGTGCCAGCAGCACCCAAGACAGGGGTGGGGAAAAACTGTTTTTT. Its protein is CASSTQDRGGEKLFF. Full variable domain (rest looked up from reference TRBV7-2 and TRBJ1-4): GAGVSQSPSNKVTEKGKDVELRCDPISGHTALYWYRQSLGQGLEFLIYFQGNSAPDKSGLPSDRFSAERTGGSVSTLTIQRTQQEDSAVYLCASSTQDRGGEKLFFGSGTQLSVL.

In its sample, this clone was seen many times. The CDR3 nucleotides are TGTGCCAGCAGCTTAGGGGGCGGCATATATTTT. It codes for CASSLGGGIYF. J is TRBJ1-3 and V is TRBV7-6; tentatively, D is TRBD1 (5 bases). V was pared by 1 base and J by 12 bases, with 7 bases between. The germline V gene has CDR1 SGHVS and CDR2 FNYEAQ. CDR3 size: 11 residues.

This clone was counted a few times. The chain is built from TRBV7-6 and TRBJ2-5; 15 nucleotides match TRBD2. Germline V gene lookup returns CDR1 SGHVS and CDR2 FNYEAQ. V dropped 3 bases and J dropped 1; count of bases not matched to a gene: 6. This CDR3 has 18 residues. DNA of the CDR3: TGTGCCAGCAGCTTGGGGACTAGCGGGGGGACCCTCCAAGAGACCCAGTACTTC. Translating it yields CASSLGTSGGTLQETQYF.

The CDR3 region has the DNA TGTGCCAGCAGCCCGCTAGGACAGACTGAAGCTTTCTTT. Translating it yields CASSPLGQTEAFF. The rearrangement links TRBV7-9 to TRBJ1-1, with D maybe TRBD1 (6 bases). Per the germline V gene, CDR1 is SEHNR and CDR2 is FQNEAQ (reference sequence). The CDR3 is 13 residues long. Trimming stripped 5 bases from V and 5 bases from J, with 12 bases between.

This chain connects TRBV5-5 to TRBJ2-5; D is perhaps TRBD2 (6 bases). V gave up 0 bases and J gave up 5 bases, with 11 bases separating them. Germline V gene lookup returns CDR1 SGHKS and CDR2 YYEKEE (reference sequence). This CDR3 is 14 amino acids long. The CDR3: CASSLELASETQYF. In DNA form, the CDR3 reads TGTGCCAGCAGCTTGGAACTAGCTTCTGAGACCCAGTACTTC.

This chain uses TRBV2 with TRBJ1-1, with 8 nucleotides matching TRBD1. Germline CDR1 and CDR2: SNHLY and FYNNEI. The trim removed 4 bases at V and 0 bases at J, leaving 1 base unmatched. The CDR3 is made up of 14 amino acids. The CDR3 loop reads CASSGDRLNTEAFF. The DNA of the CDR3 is TGTGCCAGCAGTGGGGACAGGTTGAACACTGAAGCTTTCTTT.

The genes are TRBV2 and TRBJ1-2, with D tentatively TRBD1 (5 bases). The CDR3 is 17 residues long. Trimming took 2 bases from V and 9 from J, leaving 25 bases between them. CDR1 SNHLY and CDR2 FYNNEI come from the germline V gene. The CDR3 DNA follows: TGTGCCAGCAGTGAAAAGCTGGGTGGCAGGGTGAGGAATCGCTACACCTTC. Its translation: CASSEKLGGRVRNRYTF. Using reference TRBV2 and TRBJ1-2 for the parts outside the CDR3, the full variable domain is EPEVTQTPSHQVTQMGQEVILRCVPISNHLYFYWYRQILGQKVEFLVSFYNNEISEKSEIFDDQFSVERPDGSNFTLKIRSTKLEDSAMYFCASSEKLGGRVRNRYTFGSGTRLTVV.

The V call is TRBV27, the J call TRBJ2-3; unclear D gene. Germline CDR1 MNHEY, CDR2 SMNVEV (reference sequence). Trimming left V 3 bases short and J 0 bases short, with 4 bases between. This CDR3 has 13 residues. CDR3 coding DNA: TGTGCCAGCAGTTTCTTTAGCACAGATACGCAGTATTTT. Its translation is CASSFFSTDTQYF.

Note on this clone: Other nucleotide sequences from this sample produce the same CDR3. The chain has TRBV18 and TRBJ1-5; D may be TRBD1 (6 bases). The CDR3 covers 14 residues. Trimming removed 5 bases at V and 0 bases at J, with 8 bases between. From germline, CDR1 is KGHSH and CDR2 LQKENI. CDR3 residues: CASSRGGSNQPQHF. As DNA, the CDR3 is TGTGCCAGCTCAAGGGGGGGTAGCAATCAGCCCCAGCATTTT.

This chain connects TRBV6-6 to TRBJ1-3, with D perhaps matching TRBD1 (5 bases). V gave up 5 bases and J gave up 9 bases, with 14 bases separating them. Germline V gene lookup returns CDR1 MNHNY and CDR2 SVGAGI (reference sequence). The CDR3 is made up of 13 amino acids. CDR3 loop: CASSTSPGGTIYF. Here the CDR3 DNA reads TGTGCCAGCAGTACCTCCCCGGGGGGCACCATATATTTT.

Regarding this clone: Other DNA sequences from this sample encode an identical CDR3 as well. The CDR3 sequence: CASSLVLAGGTDTQYF. The CDR3 DNA is TGCGCCAGCAGCTTGGTGCTAGCGGGGGGCACAGATACGCAGTATTTT. The rearrangement links TRBV5-1 to TRBJ2-3; 10 bases map to TRBD2. The CDR3 runs 16 residues. The V gene end was trimmed by 0 bases and the J gene end by 1 base; junction bases not matched to a gene: 2. The V gene's germline CDR1 is SGHRS and CDR2 YFSETQ.

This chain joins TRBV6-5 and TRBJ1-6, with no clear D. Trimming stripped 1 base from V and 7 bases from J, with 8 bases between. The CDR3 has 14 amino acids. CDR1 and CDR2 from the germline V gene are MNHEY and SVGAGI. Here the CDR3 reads CASSYWQKNSPLHF. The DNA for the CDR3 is TGTGCCAGCAGTTACTGGCAGAAGAATTCACCCCTCCACTTT.

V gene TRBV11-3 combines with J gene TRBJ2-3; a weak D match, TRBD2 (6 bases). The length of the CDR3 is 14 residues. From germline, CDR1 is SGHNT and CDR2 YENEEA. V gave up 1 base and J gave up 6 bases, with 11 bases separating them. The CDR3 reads CASSLVDGGDTQYF. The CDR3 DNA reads TGTGCCAGCAGCTTAGTAGACGGAGGGGATACGCAGTATTTT.